One sample yielded the 2 T cell receptor beta chains listed below, sequenced in a study of STAT5B mutations in CD4+ large granular lymphocyte leukemia. Here immunoSEQ multiplex PCR was the method, and the copy in TCRdb shows in-frame clones only, minus some. This table holds tens of thousands of clones, about 81% found once. The sequenced material came from CD4+ T cells from blood buffy coats. The receptors were sampled from a human donor in good health.

V gene TRBV5-8 combines with J gene TRBJ2-1; 8 positions agree with TRBD2. Losses at the gene ends were 0 bases for V and 1 base for J; bases not matched to a gene: 3. The CDR3 covers 16 residues. CDR1 SGHTS and CDR2 YDEGEE come from the germline V gene. The CDR3 spells CASSLAGGRSYNEQFF. As DNA, the CDR3 is TGTGCCAGCAGCTTGGCGGGGGGGAGGTCCTACAATGAGCAGTTCTTC.

The chain uses TRBV18 and TRBJ2-7; D possibly corresponds to TRBD1 (5 bases). Trimming shortened V by 1 base and J by 2 bases, and 9 bases separated the two germline ends. The length of the CDR3 is 14 residues. CDR1 and CDR2 from the germline V gene are KGHSH and LQKENI. This CDR3 is CASSPRAGTYEQYF. CDR3 nucleotide sequence: TGTGCCAGCTCACCACGGGCAGGGACCTACGAGCAGTACTTC.